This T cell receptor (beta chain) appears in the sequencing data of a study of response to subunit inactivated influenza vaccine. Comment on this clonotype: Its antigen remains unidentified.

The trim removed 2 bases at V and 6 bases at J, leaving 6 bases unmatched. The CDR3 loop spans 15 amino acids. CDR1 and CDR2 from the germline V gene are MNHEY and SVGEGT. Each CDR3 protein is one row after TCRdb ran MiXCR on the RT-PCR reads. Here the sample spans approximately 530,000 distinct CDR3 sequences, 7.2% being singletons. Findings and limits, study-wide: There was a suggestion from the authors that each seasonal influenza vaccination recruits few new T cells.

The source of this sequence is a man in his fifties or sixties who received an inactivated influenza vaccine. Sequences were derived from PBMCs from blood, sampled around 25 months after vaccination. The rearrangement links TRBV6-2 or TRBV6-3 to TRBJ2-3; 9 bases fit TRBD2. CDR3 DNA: TGTGCCAGCAGTTACCATAGCGGGGGTACGGATACGCAGTATTTT. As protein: CASSYHSGGTDTQYF.